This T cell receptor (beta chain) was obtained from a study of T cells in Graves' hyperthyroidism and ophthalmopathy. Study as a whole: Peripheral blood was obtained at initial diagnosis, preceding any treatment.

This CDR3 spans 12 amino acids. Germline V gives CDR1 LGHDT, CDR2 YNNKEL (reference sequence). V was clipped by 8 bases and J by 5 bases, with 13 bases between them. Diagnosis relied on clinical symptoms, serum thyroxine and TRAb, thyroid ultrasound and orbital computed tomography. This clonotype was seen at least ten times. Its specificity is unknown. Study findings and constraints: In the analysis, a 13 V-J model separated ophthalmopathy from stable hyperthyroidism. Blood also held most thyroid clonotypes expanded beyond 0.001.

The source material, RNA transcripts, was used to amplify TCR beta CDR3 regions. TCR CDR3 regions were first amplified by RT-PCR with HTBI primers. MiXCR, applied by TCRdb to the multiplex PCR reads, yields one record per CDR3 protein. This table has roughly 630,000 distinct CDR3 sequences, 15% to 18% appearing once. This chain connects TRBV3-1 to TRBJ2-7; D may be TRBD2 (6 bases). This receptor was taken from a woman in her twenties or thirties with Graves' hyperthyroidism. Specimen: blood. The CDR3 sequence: CASRRAPHEQYF. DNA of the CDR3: TGTGCCAGCCGGAGGGCTCCGCACGAGCAGTACTTC.